The T cell receptor (beta chain) described here comes from a study of graft-versus-host responses after intestinal transplantation. In the study overall: Recipients got multivisceral, liver-intestinal, or isolated intestinal transplants. The recipients all started with anti-thymocyte globulin induction and then took tacrolimus and steroids for 3 to 4 years.

As concerns this clone: Antigen: not known.

Study findings and constraints: GvH clones were identified in recipient marrow, with some first appearing in ileum or blood. Levels of circulating GvH clones at their peak were associated with early post-transplant HvG declines.

Only in-frame clones appear in the TCRdb table, and some are missing; sequencing was by immunoSEQ multiplex PCR. The repertoire holds about 130,000 clones, with about nine tenths as singletons. The germline CDR1 and CDR2 sequences are SGHTA and FQGNSA. Trimming pared 0 bases from V and 8 bases from J, leaving 2 bases between. The CDR3 covers 11 residues. The source of this sequence is a human donor who received an intestinal transplant. The chain links TRBV7-2 to TRBJ2-1, with unresolved D. The sequences come from unstimulated CD4+ T cells sorted from spleen or lymph node cells, collected before intestinal transplant. The CDR3 DNA follows: TGTGCCAGCAGCTTAGCCCATGAGCAGTTCTTC. Protein sequence: CASSLAHEQFF.